Listed below are T cell receptor beta chains from one sample, sequenced in a study of cytomegalovirus exposure and HLA in healthy donors. Using immunoSEQ multiplex PCR, the repertoire was profiled, and TCRdb retains in-frame clones only, with some absent. Across some 84,000 clones, the top ten clones capture more than 0.45% of the sample. Source material: PBMCs. These receptors were collected from a man aged 50-60 years in good health and CMV-seronegative. The CDR3 runs from the conserved cysteine through the conserved F or W. D genes are given only for firm matches.

>TRBJ2-3|-|TRBV2
TGTGCCAGCACCCTGACAGATACGCAGTATTTT
CASTLTDTQYF
>TRBJ2-3|-|TRBV28
TGTGCCAGCACCGTGGAGGCTAGCACAGATACGCAGTATTTT
CASTVEASTDTQYF
>TRBJ1-5|-|TRBV7-2
TGTGCCAGCAGTCGACAGTATAGCAATCAGCCCCAGCATTTT
CASSRQYSNQPQHF
>TRBJ2-3|TRBD2|TRBV7-2
TGTGCCAGCAGCGTCCCCGAGGGGCTAGCGGGGGGTAGCACAGATACGCAGTATTTT
CASSVPEGLAGGSTDTQYF
>TRBJ1-1|-|TRBV9
TGTGCCAGCAGCCCCCGACAGTACACTGAAGCTTTCTTT
CASSPRQYTEAFF
>TRBJ1-3|-|TRBV7-3
TGTGCCAGCAGCCTCAGACACCTCTCTGGAAACACCATATATTTT
CASSLRHLSGNTIYF
>TRBJ2-1|TRBD2|TRBV4-3
TGCGCCAGCAGCCCCCGAAAGGTGGTAGCGGGGGGTCCTGACAATGAGCAGTTCTTC
CASSPRKVVAGGPDNEQFF
>TRBJ2-7|TRBD1|TRBV2
TGTGCCAGCAGTGTTCGTCGGGACAGCCTTAAGTACTTC
CASSVRRDSLKYF
>TRBJ1-1|-|TRBV27
TGTGCCAGCAGTTTTACACCGAAGAACACTGAAGCTTTCTTT
CASSFTPKNTEAFF
>TRBJ1-3|TRBD1|TRBV5-1
TGCGCCAGCAGCAGGGACAGGAGCTCTGGAAACACCATATATTTT
CASSRDRSSGNTIYF
>TRBJ2-3|TRBD1|TRBV7-3
TGTGCCAGCAGCTCCCGAAACAGGGGGTCGGGCACAGATACGCAGTATTTT
CASSSRNRGSGTDTQYF
>TRBJ2-7|TRBD1|TRBV27
TGTGCCAGCAGCGATCCCGGGACAGGGGTCTACGAGCAGTACTTC
CASSDPGTGVYEQYF
>TRBJ1-6|TRBD1|TRBV19
TGTGCCAGTAGTATGGAAAGGGACAGGGCATCACCCCTCCACTTT
CASSMERDRASPLHF
>TRBJ1-6|-|TRBV7-3
TGTGCCAGCAGCTGGGGGCCTGGTTCACCCCTCCACTTT
CASSWGPGSPLHF
>TRBJ1-6|-|TRBV5-6
TGTGCCAGCAGCTTTGGACAAGATTCACCCCTCCACTTT
CASSFGQDSPLHF
>TRBJ1-4|-|TRBV4-1
TGCGCCAGCAGCCAAGTCCGAGGAGGGGACGGAGGGGAAAAACTGTTTTTT
CASSQVRGGDGGEKLFF
>TRBJ1-5|-|TRBV6-1
TGTGCCAGCAGATTACAGGGAAATCAGCCCCAGCATTTT
CASRLQGNQPQHF
>TRBJ2-3|-|TRBV6-5
TGTGCCAGCAGTTACTACGGGTCAAGGGATACGCAGTATTTT
CASSYYGSRDTQYF
>TRBJ2-2|-|TRBV10-1
TGCGCCAGCAGTGAGTCTCAGACCGGGGAGCTGTTTTTT
CASSESQTGELFF
>TRBJ2-7|TRBD1|TRBV6-5
TGTGCCAGCAGGCAGGGGGTCGCCTACGAGCAGTACTTC
CASRQGVAYEQYF
>TRBJ1-5|-|TRBV7-2
TGTGCCAGCAGCTTGGGGGGGAGGTGGGGTCAGCCCCAGCATTTT
CASSLGGRWGQPQHF
>TRBJ2-3|-|TRBV6-5
TGTGCCAGCAGTTACGGAGGGGCCAACACAGATACGCAGTATTTT
CASSYGGANTDTQYF
>TRBJ2-7|TRBD1|TRBV4-3
TGCGCCAGCAGCCAAGTGGGGCCTGGGACAGGGGGTTACGAGCAGTACTTC
CASSQVGPGTGGYEQYF
>TRBJ1-5|TRBD1|TRBV19
TGTGCCAGTAAGGTTAACAGGGGCCCTAGCAATCAGCCCCAGCATTTT
CASKVNRGPSNQPQHF
>TRBJ2-3|TRBD2|TRBV5-6
TGTGCCAGCAGCTTCAGCGGGGGGGCCACAGATACGCAGTATTTT
CASSFSGGATDTQYF
>TRBJ1-5|TRBD1|TRBV7-9
TGTGCCAGCAGCTTTTACCGAGGACAGGGCCTTAATCAGCCCCAGCATTTT
CASSFYRGQGLNQPQHF
>TRBJ1-2|TRBD1|TRBV10-3
TGTGCCATCAGTGAGGGACAGGTCGTGTCAATCTATGGCTACACCTTC
CAISEGQVVSIYGYTF
>TRBJ2-7|-|TRBV19
TGTGCCAGTAGCCCGGACAGTGAAAGGCTCTACGAGCAGTACTTC
CASSPDSERLYEQYF
>TRBJ2-3|-|TRBV27
TGTGCCAGCAGTTTATTGAGGGGGGGGTCAGATACGCAGTATTTT
CASSLLRGGSDTQYF
>TRBJ1-2|-|TRBV21-1
TGTGCCAGCAGCAATGAGAGCGGGACCCTCTATGGCTACACCTTC
CASSNESGTLYGYTF
>TRBJ1-1|TRBD1|TRBV2
TGTGCCAGCAGGGGACAGATGAACACTGAAGCTTTCTTT
CASRGQMNTEAFF
>TRBJ2-2|TRBD2|TRBV7-2
TGTGCCAGCAGCACCCTAGCGGGGGTCACCGGGGAGCTGTTTTTT
CASSTLAGVTGELFF
>TRBJ1-1|-|TRBV28
TGTGCCAGCAGTTTCAGGGTTGAAGCTTTCTTT
CASSFRVEAFF
>TRBJ1-1|-|TRBV6-1
TGTGCCAGCAGTGAACCCGGGTTGAACACTGAAGCTTTCTTT
CASSEPGLNTEAFF
>TRBJ1-5|-|TRBV6-1
TGTGCCACGACAGTCACTGAGAATCAGCCCCAGCATTTT
CATTVTENQPQHF
>TRBJ2-7|-|TRBV5-6
TGTGCCAGCAGCTTGGGACACATTCCCTACGAGCAGTACTTC
CASSLGHIPYEQYF
>TRBJ1-6|-|TRBV28
TGTGCCAGCAGTTTAATGGACAGTAACAGATCACCCCTCCACTTT
CASSLMDSNRSPLHF
>TRBJ1-6|TRBD1|TRBV9
TGTGCCAGCAGCGGGGACAGACTGAATAATTCGCCCCTCCACTTT
CASSGDRLNNSPLHF
>TRBJ1-5|-|TRBV5-5
TGTGCCAGCAGCCCCTACAGGGCAGGGCCCCAGCATTTT
CASSPYRAGPQHF
>TRBJ1-2|TRBD1|TRBV15
TGTGCCACCAGCAGAGGACAGGGTGACTATGGCTACACCTTC
CATSRGQGDYGYTF
>TRBJ1-5|TRBD1|TRBV10-3
TGTGCCATCAGTTCCGGGACAGGGGAAAATCAGCCCCAGCATTTT
CAISSGTGENQPQHF
>TRBJ1-1|TRBD1|TRBV6-5
TGTGCCAGCAGTTACTCGTCACAGGGGCCCACTGAAGCTTTCTTT
CASSYSSQGPTEAFF
>TRBJ2-7|-|TRBV6-5
TGTGCCAGCAGTTACTCGATTGGGGGGGCCTTCGACGAGCAGTACTTC
CASSYSIGGAFDEQYF
>TRBJ1-1|TRBD1|TRBV18
TGTGCCAGCTCCAAATCTAACAGGGGGTACACTGAAGCTTTCTTT
CASSKSNRGYTEAFF
>TRBJ1-6|-|TRBV6-1
TGTGCCAGCAGTGAACTGGAGGGAACACGTTCACCCCTCCACTTT
CASSELEGTRSPLHF
>TRBJ1-2|-|TRBV7-8
TGTGCCAGCAGCCCGAGACAGGTATTCGGCTACACCTTC
CASSPRQVFGYTF
>TRBJ2-1|TRBD2|TRBV9
TGTGCCAGCAGCGCAACCGGGACTAGCCTCGACAATGAGCAGTTCTTC
CASSATGTSLDNEQFF
>TRBJ1-6|-|TRBV4-2
TGTGCCAGCAGCCAAGATGAAGGGAGATCCTATAATTCACCCCTCCACTTT
CASSQDEGRSYNSPLHF
>TRBJ2-7|TRBD2|TRBV9
TGTGCCAGCAGCGTAGCGGGGGGGGACGAGCAGTACTTC
CASSVAGGDEQYF
>TRBJ2-2|-|TRBV5-4
TGTGCCAGCAGCTTCCGGGTCTCCGGGGAGCTGTTTTTT
CASSFRVSGELFF
>TRBJ2-4|-|TRBV4-3
TGCGCCAGCAGCCAAGAGGGCCAGGCGCGCATTCAGTACTTC
CASSQEGQARIQYF
>TRBJ2-1|-|TRBV28
TGTGCCAGCAGATCGGCAGGTTATTACAATGAGCAGTTCTTC
CASRSAGYYNEQFF
>TRBJ1-1|-|TRBV5-1
TGCGCCAGCACCCCGACAGAGAACACTGAAGCTTTCTTT
CASTPTENTEAFF
>TRBJ1-1|TRBD1|TRBV30
TGTGCCTGGGGAACCCTAGGGACAGGGAGGACTGAAGCTTTCTTT
CAWGTLGTGRTEAFF
>TRBJ1-1|-|TRBV28
TGTGCCAGCAGTTTATTAACGGTAAACACTGAAGCTTTCTTT
CASSLLTVNTEAFF
>TRBJ2-5|-|TRBV7-8
TGTGCCAGCACCTTAAGCGCGGGCCCGCAGACCCAGTACTTC
CASTLSAGPQTQYF
>TRBJ2-5|TRBD1|TRBV7-2
TGTGCCAGCAGCGGAGGCATCAGGGGGCGATCAGGAGAGACCCAGTACTTC
CASSGGIRGRSGETQYF